This T cell receptor (beta chain) comes out of a study of blood T cell repertoires in COVID-19. Study-wide background: COVID-19 samples, acute and convalescent, were from the United States, Italy and Spain.

The method was immunoSEQ multiplex PCR; TCRdb's version includes in-frame clones alone and lacks a portion of them. The sample yields around 180,000 clones, less than 90% seen once. Germline V lookup: CDR1 SGHRS, CDR2 YFSETQ. CDR3 size: 16 residues. Trimming at V came to 3 bases and at J to 6 bases, leaving 11 bases not matched to a gene. Material for sequencing was peripheral blood. This chain uses TRBV5-1 with TRBJ2-2, with 7 bases identical to TRBD1. This sequence was found in a man aged 60 to 75 with acute or convalescent COVID-19. The CDR3 DNA sequence: TGCGCCAGCAGCTCCCAAGGGGGCAGAAACGCCGGGGAGCTGTTTTTT. This codes for CASSSQGGRNAGELFF.